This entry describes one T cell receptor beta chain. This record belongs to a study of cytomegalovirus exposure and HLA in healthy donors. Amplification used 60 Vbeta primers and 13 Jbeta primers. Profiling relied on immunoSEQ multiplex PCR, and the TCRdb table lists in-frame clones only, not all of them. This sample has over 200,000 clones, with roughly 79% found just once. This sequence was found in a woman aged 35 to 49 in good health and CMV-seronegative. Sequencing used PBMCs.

CDR3 DNA sequence: TGTGCCAGCAGCCCCCCCGGGACACTTAATTCACCCCTCCACTTT. This encodes CASSPPGTLNSPLHF. This chain joins TRBV7-8 and TRBJ1-6; tentatively, D is TRBD1 (6 bases). V was trimmed by 5 bases and J by 6 bases, leaving 14 bases between them. The V gene's germline CDR1 is SGHVS and CDR2 FQNEAQ. The CDR3 consists of 15 residues.